Included here is one T cell receptor (beta chain) sequence, with context. These data are taken from a study of blood T cell repertoires in COVID-19. Across the study: Some COVID-19 samples were acute and others convalescent; all came from the United States, Italy and Spain. T cells, B-cell-depleted T cells, or PBMCs provided the cDNA or gDNA that served as material.

Authors' analysis steps: It was from reference gene primer amplification that nucleated cell counts were estimated. The table came from immunoSEQ multiplex PCR; TCRdb's copy has only in-frame clones and leaves some out. D and trimming were read from the DNA, whereas the V and J calls and clone size are those reported in that table. The sample has around 450,000 clones; 80% to 90% are singletons. The TCR originated in a woman aged 30 to 39 with acute or convalescent COVID-19. The sample taken for sequencing was peripheral blood.

The CDR3 protein is CATSRGTGRGEQYF. In nucleotides, the CDR3 is TGTGCCACCAGCCGGGGAACAGGGAGGGGCGAGCAGTACTTC. This chain connects TRBV15 to TRBJ2-7; tentatively, D is TRBD2 (7 bases). V lost 5 bases and J 6 bases, leaving 17 bases between the germline ends. Germline V gene sequence: CDR1 LNHNV, CDR2 YYDKDF (reference sequence). The CDR3 is 14 amino acids.